These T cell receptor beta chains were read from a single sample in a study of prognosis after radiotherapy for stage I lung cancer. Via MiXCR, TCRdb re-called the multiplex PCR reads, giving one row per CDR3 protein. Of about 14,000 distinct CDR3 sequences in the sample, 31% are singletons; the top ten hold about a quarter. The sequenced sample was PBMCs, obtained before or after stereotactic body radiation therapy (not recorded which). Receptors were obtained from a donor aged 50 or older with non-small cell lung cancer. Each CDR3 is given with its conserved first and last residue. The D gene is left open where the match is weak. Some rows mark clone size as missing; the rest say once, few, many or name a class of expanded clone.

TRBV10-3	many	TRBJ1-5	.	CATQYQSNQPQHF	TGTGCCACCCAGTACCAGAGCAATCAGCCCCAGCATTTT
TRBV28	many	TRBJ2-3	.	CASTRVETSTDTQYF	TGTGCCAGCACTAGAGTCGAAACTAGCACAGATACGCAGTATTTT
TRBV6-5	medium-sized	TRBJ1-6	.	CASSYSGTRNSPLHF	TGTGCCAGCAGTTACTCGGGGACCCGAAATTCACCCCTCCACTTT
TRBV20-1	.	TRBJ2-7	.	CSARDLGGYYEKYF	TGCAGTGCCAGAGATCTGGGCGGGTACTACGAGAAGTACTTC
TRBV10-3	many	TRBJ1-1	.	CAISEGGLDTEAFF	TGTGCCATCAGTGAAGGCGGCCTAGACACTGAAGCTTTCTTT
TRBV27	.	TRBJ1-5	.	CASSQTGKASNQPQHF	TGTGCCAGCAGCCAGACCGGGAAAGCCAGCAATCAGCCCCAGCATTTT
TRBV11-3	medium-sized	TRBJ2-3	TRBD2	CASSRYSGRDTDTQYF	TGTGCCAGCAGCCGTTATAGCGGGAGGGACACAGATACGCAGTATTTT
TRBV11-2	many	TRBJ1-1	.	CASSLDPGLSEAFF	TGTGCCAGCAGCTTAGATCCGGGGTTATCTGAAGCTTTCTTT
TRBV24-1	many	TRBJ2-1	TRBD2	CATSDFLSGSGNEQFF	TGTGCCACCAGTGATTTTCTGAGCGGGAGTGGCAATGAGCAGTTCTTC
TRBV6-1	many	TRBJ2-5	TRBD1	CASIITGGAGETQYF	TGTGCCAGCATCATCACAGGGGGCGCCGGGGAGACCCAGTACTTC
TRBV7-9	many	TRBJ2-1	.	CASSLDLLEQFF	TGTGCCAGCAGCTTAGACCTCCTGGAGCAGTTCTTC
TRBV6-1	.	TRBJ2-1	.	CAGGGLEVSNEQLF	TGTGCCGGGGGTGGGCTAGAGGTCTCCAATGAGCAGTTGTTC
TRBV2	medium-sized	TRBJ2-1	TRBD2	CASRGLADEQFF	TGTGCCAGCAGGGGACTAGCAGATGAGCAGTTCTTC
TRBV5-1	medium-sized	TRBJ2-3	.	CASSLGGTHGTDTQYF	TGCGCCAGCAGCTTGGGAGGGACTCATGGCACAGATACGCAGTATTTT
TRBV5-1	many	TRBJ2-5	TRBD2	CASSSAGGGQETQYF	TGCGCCAGCAGCTCAGCGGGGGGCGGCCAAGAGACCCAGTACTTC
TRBV28	many	TRBJ1-2	TRBD1	CASTIRGGGLNGYTF	TGTGCCAGCACCATCAGAGGGGGCGGGTTAAATGGCTACACCTTC